The rows below give T cell receptor beta chains drawn from one sample of a study of blood T cell repertoires in COVID-19. Here immunoSEQ multiplex PCR was the method, and the copy in TCRdb shows in-frame clones only, minus some. Seen here are about 180,000 clones, about 84% observed once, and the top ten hold around 5.3%. The sample consisted of PBMCs or T cells enriched from blood (not recorded which). These receptors all come from a woman aged 40 to 49 with acute COVID-19. Both conserved end residues are part of each CDR3. The order of the fields is J gene, clone size, V gene, D gene, CDR3 protein, CDR3 DNA. The D gene is left open where the match is weak. Clone size is shown for a subset of rows, as once, few, many or a class of expanded clone.

TRBJ2-1,.,TRBV20-1,TRBD2,CSAAWEGEQFF,TGCAGTGCGGCGTGGGAGGGTGAGCAGTTCTTC
TRBJ2-7,.,TRBV7-2,TRBD2,CASSTGTSGTYEQYF,TGTGCCAGCAGCACAGGGACTAGCGGGACCTACGAGCAGTACTTC
TRBJ1-2,.,TRBV6-5,.,CASSTFDSNYGYTF,TGTGCCAGCAGTACCTTCGACAGTAACTATGGCTACACCTTC
TRBJ1-5,.,TRBV19,TRBD1,CASSRADRGYEPQHF,TGTGCCAGTAGTCGGGCGGACAGGGGGTATGAGCCCCAGCATTTT
TRBJ1-2,.,TRBV30,.,CAWSVSFQGYTF,TGTGCCTGGAGTGTAAGCTTCCAAGGCTACACCTTC
TRBJ2-4,.,TRBV3-1/TRBV3-2,TRBD2,CASSHTSGSRNIQYF,TGTGCCAGCAGCCATACTAGCGGGAGCCGAAACATTCAGTACTTC
TRBJ1-2,.,TRBV6-5,.,CASSYSLLQARYGYTF,TGTGCCAGCAGTTACTCACTACTACAGGCCCGCTATGGCTACACCTTC
TRBJ2-3,.,TRBV24-1,.,CATSGGAADTQYF,TGTGCCACCAGTGGGGGCGCCGCAGATACGCAGTATTTT
TRBJ1-2,.,TRBV7-9,TRBD1,CASSLSSGGNNYGYTF,TGTGCCAGCAGCTTATCCTCAGGGGGAAACAACTATGGCTACACCTTC
TRBJ2-3,.,TRBV7-9,TRBD1,CASSFTGQGPDTQYF,TGTGCCAGCAGCTTCACGGGACAGGGCCCAGATACGCAGTATTTT
TRBJ2-7,.,TRBV13,TRBD2,CASSVRLSGTSVAYEQYF,TGTGCCAGCAGCGTCAGATTATCCGGGACTAGCGTAGCCTACGAGCAGTACTTC
TRBJ2-1,.,TRBV7-3,.,CASSFGGGNEQFF,TGTGCCAGCAGCTTCGGAGGAGGCAATGAGCAGTTCTTC
TRBJ2-3,few,TRBV3-1/TRBV3-2,TRBD2,CASRGSGSGPDTQYF,TGTGCCAGCAGGGGGAGCGGGAGTGGACCAGATACGCAGTATTTT
TRBJ2-3,once,TRBV10-3,.,CAIRRDGGPTDTQYF,TGTGCCATCAGGCGCGATGGGGGCCCCACAGATACGCAGTATTTT
TRBJ1-5,.,TRBV19,TRBD1,CATASGQGANRAQHF,TGTGCCACAGCCTCCGGACAGGGGGCGAATAGGGCCCAGCATTTT
TRBJ1-2,few,TRBV5-4,TRBD1,CASSLNRGYGYTF,TGTGCCAGCAGCTTGAACAGGGGATATGGCTACACCTTC
TRBJ2-1,.,TRBV6-4,TRBD1,CASSRQGASYNEQFF,TGTGCCAGCTCCCGCCAGGGGGCCTCCTACAATGAGCAGTTCTTC
TRBJ2-1,.,TRBV9,TRBD2,CASSVYGGRAEQFF,TGTGCCAGCAGCGTATATGGCGGGAGGGCCGAACAGTTCTTC
TRBJ2-1,.,TRBV3-1/TRBV3-2,TRBD2,CASRRTSGRDNEQFF,TGTGCCAGCAGACGGACTAGCGGGAGGGACAATGAGCAGTTCTTC
TRBJ2-1,.,TRBV7-9,.,CASSLAEHGRVEQFF,TGTGCCAGCAGCTTAGCGGAGCACGGTCGTGTTGAGCAGTTCTTC
TRBJ1-1,few,TRBV18,.,CASSPSGLQNTEAFF,TGTGCCAGCTCACCCTCCGGACTACAGAACACTGAAGCTTTCTTT